These 2 T cell receptor beta chains share one sample of origin, sequenced in a study of radiotherapy plus CTLA-4 blockade in lung cancer. The repertoire was sequenced with immunoSEQ multiplex PCR; TCRdb's copy has only in-frame clones and lacks some. In the table there are about 62,000 clones, less than 85% of which are singletons. The sample consisted of peripheral blood, taken from a patient treated with radiotherapy plus ipilimumab. The receptors derive from a human donor with non-small cell lung cancer who had a complete response to radiotherapy plus ipilimumab.

This chain joins TRBV2 and TRBJ1-1; maybe TRBD1 (5 bases). Trimming shortened V by 4 bases and J by 1 base, and 7 bases separated the two germline ends. The CDR3 length is 13 residues. Germline values: CDR1 SNHLY, CDR2 FYNNEI. Written as DNA, the CDR3 is TGTGCCAGCAGTGTAGGGGAGAACACTGAAGCTTTCTTT. Translating it yields CASSVGENTEAFF. Looking up the rest from reference TRBV2 and TRBJ1-1 gives the full variable domain: EPEVTQTPSHQVTQMGQEVILRCVPISNHLYFYWYRQILGQKVEFLVSFYNNEISEKSEIFDDQFSVERPDGSNFTLKIRSTKLEDSAMYFCASSVGENTEAFFGQGTRLTVV.

The chain recombines TRBV9 with TRBJ2-3; the D gene is possibly TRBD1 (6 bases). Germline-derived CDR1 and CDR2 are SGDLS and YYNGEE. V was shortened by 4 bases and J by 10 bases, with 31 bases between the two germline ends. The CDR3 has 18 residues. This chain's CDR3 is CASSPRQGPRGIASAQYF. CDR3 DNA sequence: TGTGCCAGCAGCCCTCGTCAGGGGCCTCGGGGTATAGCAAGCGCGCAGTATTTT.